This T cell receptor (beta chain) was obtained from a study of CD8 T cells in ankylosing spondylitis. The ends lost 1 base at V and 0 bases at J; junction bases unmatched: 9. Germline CDR1 reads PRHDT; CDR2 reads FYEKMQ (reference sequence). The CDR3 contains 19 residues. Study results and limitations: What appeared characteristic of ankylosing spondylitis blood was a TCR beta motif of eight highly homologous variants.

In this sample, this clonotype turned up many times. Its specificity is unknown. TCRdb re-called the 5' RACE reads through MiXCR, storing one row per CDR3 protein. Of some 220,000 distinct CDR3 sequences in the sample, about 7.3% were seen once. The clonotype was recovered from a male donor with ankylosing spondylitis. The sequencing input was blood, either unsorted or a sorted T cell fraction (not recorded which). This chain joins TRBV13 and TRBJ2-4; 10 bases line up with TRBD2. The CDR3 DNA follows: TGTGCCAGCAGCTTAGATCCACTAGCGGGGTTGGGAGCCAAAAACATTCAGTACTTC. It specifies CASSLDPLAGLGAKNIQYF.